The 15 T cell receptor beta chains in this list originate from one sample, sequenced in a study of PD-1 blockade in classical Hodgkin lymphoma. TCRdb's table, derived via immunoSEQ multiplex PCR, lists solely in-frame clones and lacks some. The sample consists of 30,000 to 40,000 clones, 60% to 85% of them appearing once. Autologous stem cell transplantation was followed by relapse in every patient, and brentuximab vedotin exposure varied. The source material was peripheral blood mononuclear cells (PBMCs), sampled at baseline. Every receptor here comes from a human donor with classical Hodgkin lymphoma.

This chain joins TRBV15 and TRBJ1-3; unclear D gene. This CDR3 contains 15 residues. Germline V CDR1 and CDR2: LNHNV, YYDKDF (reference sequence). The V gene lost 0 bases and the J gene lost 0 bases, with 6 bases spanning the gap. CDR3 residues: CATSRDKGSGNTIYF. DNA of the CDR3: TGTGCCACCAGCAGAGATAAGGGCTCTGGAAACACCATATATTTT.

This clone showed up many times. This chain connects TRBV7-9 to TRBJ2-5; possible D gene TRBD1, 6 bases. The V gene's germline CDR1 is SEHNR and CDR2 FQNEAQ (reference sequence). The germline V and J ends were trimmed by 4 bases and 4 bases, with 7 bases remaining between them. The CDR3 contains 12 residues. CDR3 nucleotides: TGTGCCAGCAGCTCGACAGGAGAGACCCAGTACTTC. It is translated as CASSSTGETQYF.

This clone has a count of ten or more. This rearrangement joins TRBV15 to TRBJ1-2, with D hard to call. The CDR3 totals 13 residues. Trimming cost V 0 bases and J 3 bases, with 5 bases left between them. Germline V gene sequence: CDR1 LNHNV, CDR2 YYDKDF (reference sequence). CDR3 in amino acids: CATSREGYYGYTF. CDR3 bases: TGTGCCACCAGCAGAGAAGGGTACTATGGCTACACCTTC.

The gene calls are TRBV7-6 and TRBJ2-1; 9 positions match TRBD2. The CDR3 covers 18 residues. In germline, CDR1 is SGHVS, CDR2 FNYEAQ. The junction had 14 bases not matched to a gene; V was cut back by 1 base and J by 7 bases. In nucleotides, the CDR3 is TGTGCCAGCAGCTTAGGCCGGGGGTCGGCTAGCGGGGTTAATGAGCAGTTCTTC. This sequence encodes CASSLGRGSASGVNEQFF.

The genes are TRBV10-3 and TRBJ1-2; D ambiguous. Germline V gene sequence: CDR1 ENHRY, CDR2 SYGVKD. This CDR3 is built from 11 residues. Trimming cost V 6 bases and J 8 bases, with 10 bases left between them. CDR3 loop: CAIRVGLGYTF. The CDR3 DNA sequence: TGTGCCATCAGGGTGGGCTTAGGCTACACCTTC.

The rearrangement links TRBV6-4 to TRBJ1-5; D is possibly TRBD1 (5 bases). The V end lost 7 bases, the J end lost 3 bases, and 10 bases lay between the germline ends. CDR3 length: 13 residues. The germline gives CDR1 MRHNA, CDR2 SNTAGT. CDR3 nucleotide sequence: TGTGCCAGCACCGGGGACTTCAATCAGCCCCAGCATTTT. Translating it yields CASTGDFNQPQHF.

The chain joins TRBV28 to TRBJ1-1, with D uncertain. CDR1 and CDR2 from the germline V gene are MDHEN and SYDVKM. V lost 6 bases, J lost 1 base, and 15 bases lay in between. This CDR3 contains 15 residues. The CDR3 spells CASSPLTMGNTEAFF. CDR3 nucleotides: TGTGCCAGCAGCCCCTTGACAATGGGGAACACTGAAGCTTTCTTT.

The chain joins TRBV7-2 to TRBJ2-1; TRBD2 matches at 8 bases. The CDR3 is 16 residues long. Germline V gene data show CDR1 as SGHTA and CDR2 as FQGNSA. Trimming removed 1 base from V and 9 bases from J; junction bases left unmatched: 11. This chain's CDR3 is CASSLGTYGRAGEQFF. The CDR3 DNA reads TGTGCCAGCAGCTTAGGGACCTACGGGAGGGCGGGTGAGCAGTTCTTC.

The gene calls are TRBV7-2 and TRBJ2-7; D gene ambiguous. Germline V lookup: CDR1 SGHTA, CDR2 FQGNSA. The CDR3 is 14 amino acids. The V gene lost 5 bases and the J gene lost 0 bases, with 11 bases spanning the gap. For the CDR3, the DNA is TGTGCCAGCAGCACCGTGGGCTCCTCCTACGAGCAGTACTTC. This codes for CASSTVGSSYEQYF. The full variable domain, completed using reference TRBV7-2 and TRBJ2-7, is GAGVSQSPSNKVTEKGKDVELRCDPISGHTALYWYRQSLGQGLEFLIYFQGNSAPDKSGLPSDRFSAERTGGSVSTLTIQRTQQEDSAVYLCASSTVGSSYEQYFGPGTRLTVT.

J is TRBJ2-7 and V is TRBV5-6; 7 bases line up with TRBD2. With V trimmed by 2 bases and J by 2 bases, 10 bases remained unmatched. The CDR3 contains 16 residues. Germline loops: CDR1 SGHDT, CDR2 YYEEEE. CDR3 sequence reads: CASSFASGLIAYEQYF. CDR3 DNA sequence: TGTGCCAGCAGCTTCGCTAGCGGTCTCATAGCCTACGAGCAGTACTTC.

The CDR3 nucleotides are TGCAGCGCCGTCGAGGGCGGGGAGATTGAGCAGTTCTTC. Translating gives CSAVEGGEIEQFF. The chain carries TRBV29-1 and TRBJ2-1, with D perhaps TRBD2 (6 bases). Looked up from germline, CDR1 is SQVTM and CDR2 is ANQGSEA. This CDR3 has 13 amino acids. Trimming removed 7 bases from V and 9 bases from J, with 19 bases in between.

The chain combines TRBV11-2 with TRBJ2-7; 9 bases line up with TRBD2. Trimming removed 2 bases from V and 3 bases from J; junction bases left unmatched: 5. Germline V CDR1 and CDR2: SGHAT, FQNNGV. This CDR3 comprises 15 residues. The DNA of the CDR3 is TGTGCCAGCAGCTTAAGTCTAGCGGGGCACTACGAGCAGTACTTC. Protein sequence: CASSLSLAGHYEQYF.

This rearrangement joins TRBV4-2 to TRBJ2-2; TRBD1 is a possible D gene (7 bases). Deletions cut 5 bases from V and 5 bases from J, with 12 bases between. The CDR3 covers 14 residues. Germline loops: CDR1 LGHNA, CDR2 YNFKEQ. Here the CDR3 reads CASSYRGGTGELFF. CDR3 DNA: TGTGCCAGCAGCTACAGGGGAGGAACCGGGGAGCTGTTTTTT.

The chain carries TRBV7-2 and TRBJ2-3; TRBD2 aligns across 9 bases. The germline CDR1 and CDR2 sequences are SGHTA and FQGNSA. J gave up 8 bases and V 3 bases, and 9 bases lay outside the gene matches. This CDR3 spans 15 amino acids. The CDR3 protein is CASSFGLAGSGTQYF. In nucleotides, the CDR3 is TGTGCCAGCAGCTTTGGGCTAGCGGGATCTGGTACGCAGTATTTT.

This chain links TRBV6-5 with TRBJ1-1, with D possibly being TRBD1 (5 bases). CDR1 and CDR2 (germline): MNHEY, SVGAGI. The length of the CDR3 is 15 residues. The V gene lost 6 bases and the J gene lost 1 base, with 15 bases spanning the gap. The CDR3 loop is CASSLPGGKNTEAFF. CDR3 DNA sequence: TGTGCCAGCAGCCTACCTGGGGGGAAGAACACTGAAGCTTTCTTT.